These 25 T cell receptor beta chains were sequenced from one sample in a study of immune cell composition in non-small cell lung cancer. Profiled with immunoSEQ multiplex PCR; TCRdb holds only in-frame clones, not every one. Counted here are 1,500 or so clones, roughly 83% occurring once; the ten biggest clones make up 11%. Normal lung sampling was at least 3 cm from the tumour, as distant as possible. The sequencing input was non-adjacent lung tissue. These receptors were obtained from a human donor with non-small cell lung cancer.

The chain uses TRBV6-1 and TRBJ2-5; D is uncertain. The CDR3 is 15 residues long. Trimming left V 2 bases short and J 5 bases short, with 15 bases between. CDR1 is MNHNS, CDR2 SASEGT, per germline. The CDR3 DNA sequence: TGTGCCAGCAGTGAATTCCACGCAGGTAGTGAGACCCAGTACTTC. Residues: CASSEFHAGSETQYF.

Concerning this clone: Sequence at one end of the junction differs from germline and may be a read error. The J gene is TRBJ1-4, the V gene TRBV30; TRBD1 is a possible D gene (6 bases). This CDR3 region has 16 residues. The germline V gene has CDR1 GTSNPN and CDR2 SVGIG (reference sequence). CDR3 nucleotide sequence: TGTGCCTGGAGCCCCGCCACCGGGACAACGAATGAAAAACTGTTTTTT. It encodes CAWSPATGTTNEKLFF.

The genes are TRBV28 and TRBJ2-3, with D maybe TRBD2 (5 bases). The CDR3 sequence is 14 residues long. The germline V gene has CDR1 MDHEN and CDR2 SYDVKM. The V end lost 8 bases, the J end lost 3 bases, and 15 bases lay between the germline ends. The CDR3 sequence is CASSFGVRTDTQYF. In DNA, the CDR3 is TGTGCCAGCTCCTTCGGGGTCCGGACAGATACGCAGTATTTT.

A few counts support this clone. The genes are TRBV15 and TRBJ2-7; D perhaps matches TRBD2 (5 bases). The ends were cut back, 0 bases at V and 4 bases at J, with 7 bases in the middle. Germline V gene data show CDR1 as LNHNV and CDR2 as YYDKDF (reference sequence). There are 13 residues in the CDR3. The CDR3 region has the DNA TGTGCCACCAGCAGAGATCCGGGGTACGAGCAGTACTTC. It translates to CATSRDPGYEQYF.

The CDR3 nucleotides are TGTGCCAGAGGGGGCAGCGCTGGAAACACCATATATTTT. Translation gives CARGGSAGNTIYF. V gene TRBV7-9 combines with J gene TRBJ1-3, with 7 bases identical to TRBD1. CDR1 is SEHNR, CDR2 FQNEAQ, per germline (reference sequence). The CDR3 extends over 13 amino acids. The V segment lost 9 bases and the J segment 2 bases; nucleotides outside the gene matches: 4.

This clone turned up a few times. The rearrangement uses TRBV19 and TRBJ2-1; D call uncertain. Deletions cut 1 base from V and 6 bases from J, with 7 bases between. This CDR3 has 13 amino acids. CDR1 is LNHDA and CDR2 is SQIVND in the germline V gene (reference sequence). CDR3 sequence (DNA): TGTGCCAGTAGTATAGCCGCGAGCAATGAGCAGTTCTTC. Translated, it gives CASSIAASNEQFF.

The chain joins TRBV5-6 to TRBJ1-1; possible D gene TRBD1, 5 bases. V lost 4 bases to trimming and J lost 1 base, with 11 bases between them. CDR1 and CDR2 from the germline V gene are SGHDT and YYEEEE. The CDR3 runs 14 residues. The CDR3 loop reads CASSRGEANTEAFF. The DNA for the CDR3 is TGTGCCAGCAGCCGGGGGGAAGCGAACACTGAAGCTTTCTTT. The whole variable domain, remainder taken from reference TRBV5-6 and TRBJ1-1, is DAGVTQSPTHLIKTRGQQVTLRCSPKSGHDTVSWYQQALGQGPQFIFQYYEEEERQRGNFPDRFSGHQFPNYSSELNVNALLLGDSALYLCASSRGEANTEAFFGQGTRLTVV.

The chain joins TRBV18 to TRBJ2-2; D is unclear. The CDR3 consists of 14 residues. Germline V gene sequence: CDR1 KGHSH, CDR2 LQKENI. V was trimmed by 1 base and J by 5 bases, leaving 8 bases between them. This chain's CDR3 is CASSPRQTTGELFF. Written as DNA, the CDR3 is TGTGCCAGCTCACCACGCCAGACTACCGGGGAGCTGTTTTTT.

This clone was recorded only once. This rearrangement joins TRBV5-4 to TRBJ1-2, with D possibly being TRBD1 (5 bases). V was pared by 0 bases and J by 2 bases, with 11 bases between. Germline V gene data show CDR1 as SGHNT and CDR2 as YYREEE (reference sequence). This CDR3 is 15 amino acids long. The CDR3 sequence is CASSLAPGMNYGYTF. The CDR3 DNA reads TGTGCCAGCAGCTTGGCCCCAGGGATGAACTATGGCTACACCTTC.

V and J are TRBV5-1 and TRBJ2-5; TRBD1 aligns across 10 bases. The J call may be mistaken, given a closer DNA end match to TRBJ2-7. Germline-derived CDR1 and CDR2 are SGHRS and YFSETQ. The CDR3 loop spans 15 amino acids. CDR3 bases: TGCGCCAGCAGCTTGGATGGACAGGGGGTCTACGAGCAGTACTTC. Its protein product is CASSLDGQGVYEQYF.

CDR3: CASSQERGGSYNEQFF. Here the CDR3 DNA reads TGTGCCAGCAGCCAAGAACGGGGGGGCTCCTACAATGAGCAGTTCTTC. V and J are TRBV4-2 and TRBJ2-1; 8 nucleotides match TRBD2. The ends lost 0 bases at V and 0 bases at J; junction bases unmatched: 1. CDR1 LGHNA and CDR2 YNFKEQ come from the germline V gene. There are 16 residues in the CDR3.

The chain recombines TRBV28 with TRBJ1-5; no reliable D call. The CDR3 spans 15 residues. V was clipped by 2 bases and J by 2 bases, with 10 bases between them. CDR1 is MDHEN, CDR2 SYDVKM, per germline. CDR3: CASSLRSGGNQPQHF. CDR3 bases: TGTGCCAGCAGTTTACGGTCAGGTGGCAATCAGCCCCAGCATTTT.

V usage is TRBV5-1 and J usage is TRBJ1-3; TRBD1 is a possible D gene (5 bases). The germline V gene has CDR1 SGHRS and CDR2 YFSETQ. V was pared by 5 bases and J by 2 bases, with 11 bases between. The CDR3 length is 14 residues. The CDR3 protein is CASRQETPGNTIYF. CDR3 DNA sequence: TGCGCCAGCAGACAGGAGACACCTGGAAACACCATATATTTT.

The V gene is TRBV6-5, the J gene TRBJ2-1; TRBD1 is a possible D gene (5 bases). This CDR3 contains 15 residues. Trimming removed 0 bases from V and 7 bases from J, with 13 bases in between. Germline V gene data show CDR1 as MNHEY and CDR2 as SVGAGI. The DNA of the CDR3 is TGTGCCAGCAGTTACTCTCGGCAGGGTAGGAATGAGCAGTTCTTC. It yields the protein CASSYSRQGRNEQFF.

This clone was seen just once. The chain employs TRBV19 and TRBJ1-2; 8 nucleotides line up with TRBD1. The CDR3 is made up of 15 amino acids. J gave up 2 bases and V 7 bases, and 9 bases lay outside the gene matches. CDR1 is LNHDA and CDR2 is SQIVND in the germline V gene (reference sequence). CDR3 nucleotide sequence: TGTGCCAGTACCTCCCGCAGGACAGGGAACTATGGCTACACCTTC. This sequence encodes CASTSRRTGNYGYTF.

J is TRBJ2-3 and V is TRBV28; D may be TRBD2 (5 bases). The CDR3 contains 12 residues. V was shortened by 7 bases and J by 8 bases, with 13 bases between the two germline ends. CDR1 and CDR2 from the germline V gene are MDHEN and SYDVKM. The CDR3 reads CASTPPRGTQYF. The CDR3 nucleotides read TGTGCCAGCACCCCCCCCCGGGGTACGCAGTATTTT.

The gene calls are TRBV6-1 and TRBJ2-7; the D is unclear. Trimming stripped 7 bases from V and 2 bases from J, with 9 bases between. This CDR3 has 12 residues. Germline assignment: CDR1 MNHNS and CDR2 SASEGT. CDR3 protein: CASTVTPYEQYF. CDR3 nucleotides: TGTGCCAGCACTGTCACTCCCTACGAGCAGTACTTC.

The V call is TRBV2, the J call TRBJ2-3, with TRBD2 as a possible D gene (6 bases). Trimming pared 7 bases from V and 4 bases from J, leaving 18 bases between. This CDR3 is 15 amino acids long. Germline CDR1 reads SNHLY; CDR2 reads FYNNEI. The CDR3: CASTKGLKLADTQYF. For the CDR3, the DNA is TGTGCCAGCACCAAAGGACTAAAGCTGGCAGATACGCAGTATTTT.

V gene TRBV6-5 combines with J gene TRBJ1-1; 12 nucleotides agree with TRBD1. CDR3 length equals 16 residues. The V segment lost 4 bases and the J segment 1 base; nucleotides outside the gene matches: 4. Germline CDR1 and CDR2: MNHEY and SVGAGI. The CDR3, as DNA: TGTGCCAGCAGTTTCGGGACAGGGGGCCGGAACACTGAAGCTTTCTTT. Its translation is CASSFGTGGRNTEAFF.

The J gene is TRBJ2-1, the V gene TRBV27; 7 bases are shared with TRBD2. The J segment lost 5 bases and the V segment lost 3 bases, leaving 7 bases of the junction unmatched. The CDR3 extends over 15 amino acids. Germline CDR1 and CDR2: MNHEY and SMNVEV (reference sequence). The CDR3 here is CASSFWRGTNNEQFF. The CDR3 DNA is TGTGCCAGCAGTTTCTGGCGGGGGACGAACAATGAGCAGTTCTTC.

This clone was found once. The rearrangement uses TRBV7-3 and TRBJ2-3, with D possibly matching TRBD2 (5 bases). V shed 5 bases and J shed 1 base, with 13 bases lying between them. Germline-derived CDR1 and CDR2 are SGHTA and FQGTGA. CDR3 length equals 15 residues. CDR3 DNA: TGTGCCAGCAGCCTCGGGGTAGCAGGCACAGATACGCAGTATTTT. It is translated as CASSLGVAGTDTQYF.

The chain's CDR3 is CASSITSRETQYF. CDR3 in DNA: TGTGCCAGTAGTATAACTAGCCGTGAGACCCAGTACTTC. V gene TRBV19 combines with J gene TRBJ2-5, with D maybe TRBD2 (6 bases). The CDR3 extends over 13 amino acids. The germline gives CDR1 LNHDA, CDR2 SQIVND (reference sequence). V was pared by 2 bases and J by 5 bases, with 9 bases between.

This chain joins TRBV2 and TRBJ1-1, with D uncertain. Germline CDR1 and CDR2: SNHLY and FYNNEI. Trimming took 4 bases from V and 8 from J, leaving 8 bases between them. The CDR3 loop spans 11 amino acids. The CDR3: CASSAPGEAFF. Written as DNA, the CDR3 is TGTGCCAGCAGTGCCCCGGGAGAAGCTTTCTTT.

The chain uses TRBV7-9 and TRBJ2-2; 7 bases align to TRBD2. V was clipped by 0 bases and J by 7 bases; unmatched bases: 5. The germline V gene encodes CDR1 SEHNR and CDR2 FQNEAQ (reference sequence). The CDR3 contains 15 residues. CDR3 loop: CASSLAGTTGGELFF. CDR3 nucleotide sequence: TGTGCCAGCAGCTTAGCGGGGACTACGGGCGGGGAGCTGTTTTTT.

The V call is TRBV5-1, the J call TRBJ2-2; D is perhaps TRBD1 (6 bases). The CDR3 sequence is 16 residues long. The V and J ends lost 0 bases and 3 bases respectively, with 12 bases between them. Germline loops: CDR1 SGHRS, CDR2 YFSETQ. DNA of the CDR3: TGCGCCAGCAGCTTGGCCTCACAGGGCTACACCGGGGAGCTGTTTTTT. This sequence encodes CASSLASQGYTGELFF. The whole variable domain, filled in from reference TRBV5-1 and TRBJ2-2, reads KAGVTQTPRYLIKTRGQQVTLSCSPISGHRSVSWYQQTPGQGLQFLFEYFSETQRNKGNFPGRFSGRQFSNSRSEMNVSTLELGDSALYLCASSLASQGYTGELFFGEGSRLTVL.